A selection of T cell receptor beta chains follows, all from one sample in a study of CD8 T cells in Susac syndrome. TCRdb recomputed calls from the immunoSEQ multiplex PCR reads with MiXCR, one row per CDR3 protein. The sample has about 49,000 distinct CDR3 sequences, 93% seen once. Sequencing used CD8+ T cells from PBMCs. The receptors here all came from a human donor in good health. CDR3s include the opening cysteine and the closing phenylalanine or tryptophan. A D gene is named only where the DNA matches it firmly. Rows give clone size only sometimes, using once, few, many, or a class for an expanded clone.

CDR3aa: CSVEPAVGGKEQYF; CDR3nt: TGCAGCGTTGAGCCTGCCGTGGGAGGCAAGGAGCAGTACTTC; v_gene: TRBV29-1; d_gene: -; j_gene: TRBJ2-7; abundance: -
CDR3aa: CASRSGLAIETQYF; CDR3nt: TGTGCCAGCAGATCGGGACTAGCCATAGAGACCCAGTACTTC; v_gene: TRBV7-8; d_gene: TRBD2; j_gene: TRBJ2-5; abundance: once
CDR3aa: CASSQVVPGTGELFF; CDR3nt: TGTGCCAGCAGCCAAGTGGTCCCTGGGACCGGGGAGCTGTTTTTT; v_gene: TRBV3-1; d_gene: -; j_gene: TRBJ2-2; abundance: -
CDR3aa: CASSQDETTDEQFF; CDR3nt: TGCGCCAGCAGCCAAGATGAGACGACCGATGAGCAGTTCTTC; v_gene: TRBV4-1; d_gene: -; j_gene: TRBJ2-1; abundance: -
CDR3aa: CASSLVGQVLPGANVLTF; CDR3nt: TGTGCCAGCAGCTTGGTGGGACAGGTCCTCCCTGGGGCCAACGTCCTGACTTTC; v_gene: TRBV7-2; d_gene: TRBD1; j_gene: TRBJ2-6; abundance: -
CDR3aa: CASSVGTGVLGELFF; CDR3nt: TGTGCCAGCAGCGTCGGGACAGGGGTTCTCGGGGAGCTGTTTTTT; v_gene: TRBV5-6; d_gene: TRBD1; j_gene: TRBJ2-2; abundance: -
CDR3aa: CASSPRESADTQYF; CDR3nt: TGTGCCAGCAGCCCCCGGGAGAGTGCAGATACGCAGTATTTT; v_gene: TRBV14; d_gene: -; j_gene: TRBJ2-3; abundance: few
CDR3aa: CSARDPQGVIGTEAFF; CDR3nt: TGCAGTGCTAGAGATCCGCAGGGGGTTATTGGCACTGAAGCTTTCTTT; v_gene: TRBV20-1; d_gene: TRBD1; j_gene: TRBJ1-1; abundance: -
CDR3aa: CASSLAISGANVLTF; CDR3nt: TGTGCCAGCAGCTTAGCTATCTCTGGGGCCAACGTCCTGACTTTC; v_gene: TRBV11-2; d_gene: -; j_gene: TRBJ2-6; abundance: -
CDR3aa: CASSQDPGPYEQYF; CDR3nt: TGTGCCAGCAGCCAAGACCCAGGACCGTACGAGCAGTACTTC; v_gene: TRBV3-1; d_gene: -; j_gene: TRBJ2-7; abundance: -
CDR3aa: CASSPPAWTQYF; CDR3nt: TGTGCCAGCAGTCCCCCAGCGTGGACCCAGTACTTC; v_gene: TRBV28; d_gene: -; j_gene: TRBJ2-5; abundance: -
CDR3aa: CASRMGLADTQYF; CDR3nt: TGTGCCAGCAGGATGGGGCTAGCGGATACGCAGTATTTT; v_gene: TRBV12-3/TRBV12-4; d_gene: -; j_gene: TRBJ2-3; abundance: -
CDR3aa: CASSPPGEGETQYF; CDR3nt: TGTGCCAGCAGTCCGCCAGGGGAAGGGGAGACCCAGTACTTC; v_gene: TRBV28; d_gene: -; j_gene: TRBJ2-5; abundance: -
CDR3aa: CASSRGLAVENEQFF; CDR3nt: TGTGCCAGTAGTAGGGGACTAGCCGTAGAGAATGAGCAGTTCTTC; v_gene: TRBV19; d_gene: TRBD2; j_gene: TRBJ2-1; abundance: -
CDR3aa: CASSQDPRRPSGGTTLGQYF; CDR3nt: TGCGCCAGCAGCCAAGATCCTAGGAGGCCTAGCGGGGGAACTACGCTTGGGCAGTACTTC; v_gene: TRBV4-1; d_gene: TRBD2; j_gene: TRBJ2-7; abundance: -
CDR3aa: CASSLGRGQEIYNEQFF; CDR3nt: TGTGCCAGCAGCTTGGGCCGGGGACAGGAGATATACAATGAGCAGTTCTTC; v_gene: TRBV13; d_gene: TRBD1; j_gene: TRBJ2-1; abundance: -
CDR3aa: CASSIPGLADTQYF; CDR3nt: TGTGCCAGTAGCATCCCGGGGCTCGCAGATACGCAGTATTTT; v_gene: TRBV19; d_gene: -; j_gene: TRBJ2-3; abundance: -
CDR3aa: CASRKQMTGTGDYGYTF; CDR3nt: TGTGCCAGCAGGAAACAAATGACCGGGACAGGGGACTATGGCTACACCTTC; v_gene: TRBV2; d_gene: TRBD1; j_gene: TRBJ1-2; abundance: -
CDR3aa: CASSPETIGLEGNTGELFF; CDR3nt: TGTGCCAGCAGCCCCGAGACAATCGGACTAGAGGGGAACACCGGGGAGCTGTTTTTT; v_gene: TRBV7-8; d_gene: TRBD2; j_gene: TRBJ2-2; abundance: -
CDR3aa: CASSYSIHRGPRSTDTQYF; CDR3nt: TGTGCCAGCAGTTACTCTATCCACCGGGGACCCCGGAGCACAGATACGCAGTATTTT; v_gene: TRBV6-2/TRBV6-3; d_gene: -; j_gene: TRBJ2-3; abundance: -
CDR3aa: CASTSKLAVTDTQYF; CDR3nt: TGTGCCAGCACATCCAAACTAGCGGTCACAGATACGCAGTATTTT; v_gene: TRBV3-1; d_gene: TRBD2; j_gene: TRBJ2-3; abundance: -
CDR3aa: CSVEGSGDEQYF; CDR3nt: TGCAGCGTTGAGGGGTCGGGGGACGAGCAGTACTTC; v_gene: TRBV29-1; d_gene: -; j_gene: TRBJ2-7; abundance: -
CDR3aa: CASSLEAGDLSDTQYF; CDR3nt: TGTGCCAGCAGCTTGGAAGCGGGAGATTTGTCGGATACGCAGTATTTT; v_gene: TRBV5-6; d_gene: TRBD2; j_gene: TRBJ2-3; abundance: -
CDR3aa: CASSVGADYNEQFF; CDR3nt: TGTGCCAGCAGCGTAGGGGCAGACTACAATGAGCAGTTCTTC; v_gene: TRBV9; d_gene: -; j_gene: TRBJ2-1; abundance: -
CDR3aa: CASSPGLVSYNEQFF; CDR3nt: TGTGCCAGCAGCCCAGGACTAGTCTCCTACAATGAGCAGTTCTTC; v_gene: TRBV27; d_gene: TRBD2; j_gene: TRBJ2-1; abundance: -
CDR3aa: CASSEGGQINNYGYTF; CDR3nt: TGTGCCAGCAGTGAAGGGGGACAGATTAATAACTATGGCTACACCTTC; v_gene: TRBV2; d_gene: TRBD1; j_gene: TRBJ1-2; abundance: -
CDR3aa: CASSTPGQGVYEQYF; CDR3nt: TGTGCCAGCAGTACCCCGGGACAGGGGGTATACGAGCAGTACTTC; v_gene: TRBV12-3/TRBV12-4; d_gene: TRBD1; j_gene: TRBJ2-7; abundance: -
CDR3aa: CASISGTEKNQPQHF; CDR3nt: TGTGCCAGCATATCCGGGACAGAGAAAAATCAGCCCCAGCATTTT; v_gene: TRBV2; d_gene: TRBD1; j_gene: TRBJ1-5; abundance: -
CDR3aa: CASSARSEVYEQYF; CDR3nt: TGTGCCAGCAGCGCTCGAAGTGAGGTCTACGAGCAGTACTTC; v_gene: TRBV9; d_gene: -; j_gene: TRBJ2-7; abundance: -
CDR3aa: CASSGRLAGAVDTQYF; CDR3nt: TGTGCCAGCAGCGGAAGACTAGCGGGAGCGGTAGATACGCAGTATTTT; v_gene: TRBV12-3/TRBV12-4; d_gene: TRBD2; j_gene: TRBJ2-3; abundance: -
CDR3aa: CASSFGSSTDTQYF; CDR3nt: TGTGCCAGCAGTTTCGGTTCTTCCACAGATACGCAGTATTTT; v_gene: TRBV28; d_gene: -; j_gene: TRBJ2-3; abundance: -
CDR3aa: CASSWGRPNTEAFF; CDR3nt: TGTGCCAGCAGCTGGGGCAGACCGAACACTGAAGCTTTCTTT; v_gene: TRBV13; d_gene: -; j_gene: TRBJ1-1; abundance: -
CDR3aa: CASSQLELTYEQYF; CDR3nt: TGTGCCAGCAGCCAACTAGAGTTGACCTACGAGCAGTACTTC; v_gene: TRBV7-2; d_gene: -; j_gene: TRBJ2-7; abundance: -
CDR3aa: CASSFKGSNQPQHF; CDR3nt: TGTGCCAGCAGTTTTAAAGGATCCAATCAGCCCCAGCATTTT; v_gene: TRBV27; d_gene: -; j_gene: TRBJ1-5; abundance: -
CDR3aa: CASSETSGIQETQYF; CDR3nt: TGTGCCAGCAGTGAGACTAGCGGGATACAAGAGACCCAGTACTTC; v_gene: TRBV25-1; d_gene: TRBD2; j_gene: TRBJ2-5; abundance: -
CDR3aa: CASSSTGAYEQYF; CDR3nt: TGCGCCAGCAGCTCGACAGGAGCCTACGAGCAGTACTTC; v_gene: TRBV5-1; d_gene: -; j_gene: TRBJ2-7; abundance: -
CDR3aa: CASRTGTSGSRGTQYF; CDR3nt: TGTGCCAGCAGAACCGGGACTAGCGGGAGTCGAGGGACCCAGTACTTC; v_gene: TRBV28; d_gene: TRBD2; j_gene: TRBJ2-5; abundance: -
CDR3aa: CASSLYSMTSGSYEQYF; CDR3nt: TGTGCCAGCAGCCTCTACTCGATGACTAGCGGGAGTTACGAGCAGTACTTC; v_gene: TRBV7-6; d_gene: TRBD2; j_gene: TRBJ2-7; abundance: -
CDR3aa: CASSLVPASYEQYF; CDR3nt: TGCGCCAGCAGCTTAGTCCCGGCCTCCTACGAGCAGTACTTC; v_gene: TRBV5-1; d_gene: -; j_gene: TRBJ2-7; abundance: -
CDR3aa: CASRGQGPYEQYF; CDR3nt: TGTGCCAGCAGGGGACAGGGTCCCTACGAGCAGTACTTC; v_gene: TRBV2; d_gene: TRBD1; j_gene: TRBJ2-7; abundance: -
CDR3aa: CASSPVGQGDIQYF; CDR3nt: TGTGCCAGCAGTCCCGTCGGACAGGGAGACATTCAGTACTTC; v_gene: TRBV2; d_gene: TRBD1; j_gene: TRBJ2-4; abundance: -
CDR3aa: CASSLNLWGQQFF; CDR3nt: TGTGCCAGCAGTCTTAATTTGTGGGGTCAGCAGTTCTTC; v_gene: TRBV27; d_gene: -; j_gene: TRBJ2-1; abundance: -
CDR3aa: CASSYSGKRAQETQYF; CDR3nt: TGTGCCAGCAGTTACAGCGGCAAGCGGGCCCAAGAGACCCAGTACTTC; v_gene: TRBV6-5; d_gene: -; j_gene: TRBJ2-5; abundance: once
CDR3aa: CASSYVANTEAFF; CDR3nt: TGTGCCAGCAGTTATGTGGCAAACACTGAAGCTTTCTTT; v_gene: TRBV5-6; d_gene: -; j_gene: TRBJ1-1; abundance: once
CDR3aa: CASSPIGGDEQYF; CDR3nt: TGTGCCAGCAGTCCCATAGGGGGCGACGAGCAGTACTTC; v_gene: TRBV27; d_gene: TRBD1; j_gene: TRBJ2-7; abundance: -
CDR3aa: CASRDYTQETQYF; CDR3nt: TGTGCCAGCAGAGATTACACGCAAGAGACCCAGTACTTC; v_gene: TRBV27; d_gene: -; j_gene: TRBJ2-5; abundance: -
CDR3aa: CASSPELVGRNEQFF; CDR3nt: TGTGCCAGCAGTCCCGAGTTGGTCGGTCGGAATGAGCAGTTCTTC; v_gene: TRBV27; d_gene: -; j_gene: TRBJ2-1; abundance: -
CDR3aa: CASTSTDTQYF; CDR3nt: TGTGCCAGCACCTCCACAGATACGCAGTATTTT; v_gene: TRBV12-3/TRBV12-4; d_gene: -; j_gene: TRBJ2-3; abundance: once
CDR3aa: CSVEETGNYGYTF; CDR3nt: TGCAGCGTTGAGGAGACAGGGAACTATGGCTACACCTTC; v_gene: TRBV29-1; d_gene: TRBD1; j_gene: TRBJ1-2; abundance: -